This T cell receptor (beta chain) came from a study of T cells in Graves' hyperthyroidism and ophthalmopathy. Whole-study findings and limits: With a median lead of about six months before onset, the model predicted ophthalmopathy.

This clonotype was observed once. Its antigen is still unknown. Between the trimmed V and J ends, which lost 11 bases and 4 bases, there was a span of 17 bases. This CDR3 is 13 amino acids long. Germline CDR1 and CDR2: MGHDK and SYGVNS. RNA transcripts yielded amplified TCR beta CDR3 regions. Researchers ran a first-round RT-PCR on the TCR CDR3 using the HTBI primer set. TCRdb used MiXCR to reprocess the multiplex PCR reads, holding one entry per CDR3 protein. This repertoire shows roughly 840,000 distinct CDR3 sequences, 35% to 40% found once; its top ten account for about 9%. The specimen sequenced was blood. This TCR was recovered from a man between 18 and 35 years old with Graves' hyperthyroidism. The V and J genes are TRBV25-1 and TRBJ1-1; TRBD1 might be the D (6 bases). CDR3 loop: CAWRRGGSTEAFF. CDR3 DNA: TGTGCCTGGAGGAGAGGGGGTTCCACTGAAGCTTTCTTT.